This TCR beta chain was found in a study of T cell responses to AZD1222 COVID-19 vaccine. The germline gives CDR1 KGHSH, CDR2 LQKENI. V lost 4 bases and J 6 bases, leaving 17 bases between the germline ends. The CDR3 totals 15 residues. The table lists this clone with a count of one. The antigen is unknown. Study observations and caveats: Among vaccine-associated CD4 TCRs, coverage spanned spike, with dominance at 160-218 and 743-854. Sampled repertoires all dated from after the peak T cell response. Among the donors, most were white British and more were female, and clonal diversity was possibly underestimated. A rise in Spike-specific TCR breadth and depth followed two AZD1222 doses.

Generated by immunoSEQ multiplex PCR, the TCRdb table keeps only in-frame clones and is missing some. The table has fewer than 100,000 clones, almost 90% seen once. The TCR originated in an adult in good health. The rearrangement links TRBV18 to TRBJ2-3; weak D call: TRBD2 (6 bases). The starting material was peripheral blood, obtained on day 0 of AZD1222 vaccination. CDR3 region: CASSRAGSDPDTQYF. In nucleotides, the CDR3 is TGTGCCAGCTCACGGGCGGGGTCAGACCCGGATACGCAGTATTTT.